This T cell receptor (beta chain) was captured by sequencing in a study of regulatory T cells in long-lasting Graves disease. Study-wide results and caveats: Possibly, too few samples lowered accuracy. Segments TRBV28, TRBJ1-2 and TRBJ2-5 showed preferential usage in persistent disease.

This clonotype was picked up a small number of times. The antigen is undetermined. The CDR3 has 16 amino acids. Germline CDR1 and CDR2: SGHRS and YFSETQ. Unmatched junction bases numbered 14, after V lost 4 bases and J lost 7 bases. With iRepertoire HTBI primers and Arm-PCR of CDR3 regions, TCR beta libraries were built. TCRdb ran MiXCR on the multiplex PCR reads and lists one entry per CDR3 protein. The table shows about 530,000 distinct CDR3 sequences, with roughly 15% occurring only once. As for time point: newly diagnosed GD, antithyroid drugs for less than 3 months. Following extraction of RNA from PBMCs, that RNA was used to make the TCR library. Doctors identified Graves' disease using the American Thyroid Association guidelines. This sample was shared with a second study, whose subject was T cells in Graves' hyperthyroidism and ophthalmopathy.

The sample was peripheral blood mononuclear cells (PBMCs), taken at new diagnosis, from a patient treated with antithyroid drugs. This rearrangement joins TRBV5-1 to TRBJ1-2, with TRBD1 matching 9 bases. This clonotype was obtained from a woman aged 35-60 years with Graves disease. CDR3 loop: CASSPPVGTGSVGYTF. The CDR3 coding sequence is TGCGCCAGCAGCCCTCCGGTGGGGACAGGGTCCGTTGGCTACACCTTC.